This TCR beta chain comes out of a study of T-cell reconstitution after alpha-beta-depleted transplantation in children. Per germline, CDR1 SGHAT and CDR2 FQDESV (reference sequence). This CDR3 is built from 15 residues. The V gene end was trimmed by 8 bases and the J gene end by 5 bases; junction bases not matched to a gene: 11. Unique molecular identifiers were incorporated during preparation of the TCRbeta library. MiXCR, run by TCRdb on the PCR reads, gives a single entry per CDR3 protein. The sample contains roughly 220,000 distinct CDR3 sequences, approximately 9.7% of which appear only once. The sample consisted of PBMCs from the stem cell graft donor, taken from the stem cell graft. The sequence was obtained from a human donor who donated a stem cell graft to a child with SCID. The chain couples TRBV11-1 to TRBJ2-5, with 10 nucleotides matching TRBD1. Here the CDR3 reads CASSSTGGYEETQYF. As DNA, the CDR3 is TGTGCCAGCTCCTCGACAGGGGGCTACGAGGAGACCCAGTACTTC.